This T cell receptor beta chain was identified in a study of CXCR3-negative and CXCR3-positive naive CD8 T cells. Whole-study context: The total count of TRB reads reached about 135 million, and each library contributed about 1.5 +/- 0.3 million. Whole-study findings and limits: TCR interaction strength was inferred from TRB CDR3 physicochemistry, as CD5 matched across naive subsets. High diversity, comparable across both naive subsets, contrasted with much lower diversity in memory CD8+ cells.

UMI-labeled 5' RACE yielded the TRB cDNA libraries. For each CDR3 protein, TCRdb gives one entry from its re-call of the 5' RACE reads, without DNA. The sample data list tens of thousands of distinct CDR3 sequences. The CDR3 loop spans 15 amino acids. A word on this clonotype: Its antigen is not identified.

This clonotype originated in a human donor in good health. Some clones in this sample may be carry-over from other donors' samples. The V gene is TRBV12-3 or TRBV12-4, the J gene TRBJ2-5; TCRdb's D call, TRBD1, is unchecked because there is no DNA. The material sequenced was memory CD8+ T cells from blood. The CDR3 spells CASSPGQGFVETQYF.